Each of the 13 T cell receptor beta chains below was sequenced from the same sample in a study of shared clonotypes between healthy human individuals. The assay was immunoSEQ multiplex PCR, and TCRdb's table has in-frame clones only and misses some. The table shows fewer than 500,000 clones, with roughly 79% occurring only once. The material sequenced was PBMCs. The receptors here all came from a middle-aged woman in good health. Some clones in this sample may be carry-over from other donors' samples.

This clone showed up just a few times. The CDR3 DNA reads TGCAGCGTCCTAGATGGAGAGCAGTACTTC. It encodes CSVLDGEQYF. The rearrangement uses TRBV29-1 and TRBJ2-7; D gene unclear. CDR3 size: 10 residues. CDR1 is SQVTM, CDR2 ANQGSEA, per germline. Trimming pared 6 bases from V and 7 bases from J, leaving 10 bases between.

The J gene is TRBJ2-5, the V gene TRBV2; perhaps TRBD1 as D (6 bases). CDR1 and CDR2 from the germline V gene are SNHLY and FYNNEI. There are 12 residues in the CDR3. Trimming took off 7 bases at V and 4 bases at J, with 10 bases between the two ends. Written as DNA, the CDR3 is TGTGCCAGCAACTTGGACAGAGAGACCCAGTACTTC. Its translation: CASNLDRETQYF.

The CDR3 protein is CASSARDRGSYEQYF. The CDR3 DNA is TGTGCCAGCAGTGCTCGGGACAGGGGGTCGTACGAGCAGTACTTC. This chain uses TRBV28 with TRBJ2-7; 11 bases line up with TRBD1. V shed 5 bases and J 4 bases; nucleotides not matched to a gene: 7. Per germline, CDR1 MDHEN and CDR2 SYDVKM. The CDR3 runs to 15 residues.

In its sample, this clone was seen many times. The chain carries TRBV6-6 and TRBJ2-3; tentatively, D is TRBD1 (6 bases). The CDR3 totals 14 residues. Germline values: CDR1 MNHNY, CDR2 SVGAGI (reference sequence). Trimming took 6 bases from V and 6 from J, leaving 16 bases between them. Written as DNA, the CDR3 is TGTGCCAGCAGAAATTCAGGGGAATGGGATACGCAGTATTTT. Its protein is CASRNSGEWDTQYF.

This chain links TRBV9 with TRBJ2-2; 9 positions agree with TRBD2. The CDR3 loop spans 15 amino acids. Germline-derived CDR1 and CDR2 are SGDLS and YYNGEE. V lost 0 bases and J lost 4; bases outside the gene matches: 1. The CDR3, as DNA: TGTGCCAGCAGCGTAGGACTAGCGGTCACCGGGGAGCTGTTTTTT. It is translated as CASSVGLAVTGELFF.

V usage is TRBV5-4 and J usage is TRBJ2-5; 10 nucleotides agree with TRBD1. Germline trimming cut 3 bases from V and 3 bases from J; bases unmatched to any gene: 8. This CDR3 has 16 residues. Germline V gene lookup returns CDR1 SGHNT and CDR2 YYREEE (reference sequence). The CDR3 sequence: CASSWGVGTGEETQYF. As DNA, the CDR3 is TGTGCCAGCAGCTGGGGGGTCGGGACAGGGGAAGAGACCCAGTACTTC. The full variable domain, its missing parts supplied by reference TRBV5-4 and TRBJ2-5, is ETGVTQSPTHLIKTRGQQVTLRCSSQSGHNTVSWYQQALGQGPQFIFQYYREEENGRGNFPPRFSGLQFPNYSSELNVNALELDDSALYLCASSWGVGTGEETQYFGPGTRLLVL.

CDR3 bases: TGCGCCAGCAGCGATGTGGCGCGGGGCAATGAGCAGTTCTTC. As protein: CASSDVARGNEQFF. The J gene is TRBJ2-1, the V gene TRBV4-1, with D possibly TRBD2 on 6 matching bases. This CDR3 region has 14 residues. Per the germline V gene, CDR1 is MGHRA and CDR2 is YSYEKL. V was pared by 5 bases and J by 6 bases, with 14 bases between.

The chain combines TRBV29-1 with TRBJ2-3, with TRBD2 matching 12 bases. This CDR3 has 15 amino acids. V trimming: 4 bases; J trimming: 2 bases; junction bases outside the gene matches: 4. In germline, CDR1 is SQVTM, CDR2 ANQGSEA. DNA of the CDR3: TGCAGCGTTGTTACTAGCGGGAGGAACACAGATACGCAGTATTTT. Translation: CSVVTSGRNTDTQYF.

V and J are TRBV7-2 and TRBJ2-2; no clear D. The CDR3 runs 16 residues. CDR1 and CDR2 from the germline V gene are SGHTA and FQGNSA. The V gene lost 5 bases and the J gene lost 4 bases, with 17 bases spanning the gap. DNA for the CDR3: TGTGCCAGCAGCATAACGAGCGCGCCGGGCACCGGGGAGCTGTTTTTT. Translation: CASSITSAPGTGELFF.

The V and J genes are TRBV9 and TRBJ2-1, with 8 bases identical to TRBD2. Losses at the gene ends were 0 bases for V and 2 bases for J; bases not matched to a gene: 1. The CDR3 contains 15 residues. Germline assignment: CDR1 SGDLS and CDR2 YYNGEE. In nucleotides, the CDR3 is TGTGCCAGCAGCGTAGAGGGACTAGCCTACAATGAGCAGTTCTTC. The encoded protein is CASSVEGLAYNEQFF.

In regard to this clone: Other nucleotide sequences in the sample specify the same CDR3. This chain connects TRBV4-1 to TRBJ1-4; possibly TRBD1 for D (5 bases). The CDR3 consists of 16 residues. Germline values: CDR1 MGHRA, CDR2 YSYEKL. Deletions cut 4 bases from V and 4 bases from J, with 16 bases between. The CDR3 is CASSRSQGQDNEKLFF. Written as DNA, the CDR3 is TGCGCCAGCAGCCGGTCCCAGGGTCAGGATAATGAAAAACTGTTTTTT.

This clone was observed a few times. The genes are TRBV4-1 and TRBJ2-1, with D uncertain. V lost 0 bases to trimming and J lost 4 bases, with 13 bases between them. CDR3 size: 16 residues. CDR1 is MGHRA and CDR2 is YSYEKL in the germline V gene. The CDR3 is CASSQDFATRYNEQFF. For the CDR3, the DNA is TGCGCCAGCAGCCAAGACTTTGCGACAAGATACAATGAGCAGTTCTTC.

J is TRBJ2-4 and V is TRBV19, with D perhaps matching TRBD2 (6 bases). Trimming cost V 10 bases and J 8 bases, with 18 bases left between them. Germline CDR1 is LNHDA and CDR2 is SQIVND (reference sequence). There are 13 residues in the CDR3. Here the CDR3 reads CATTGRGRDIQYF. CDR3 sequence (DNA): TGTGCCACTACGGGGCGGGGTAGGGACATTCAGTACTTC.